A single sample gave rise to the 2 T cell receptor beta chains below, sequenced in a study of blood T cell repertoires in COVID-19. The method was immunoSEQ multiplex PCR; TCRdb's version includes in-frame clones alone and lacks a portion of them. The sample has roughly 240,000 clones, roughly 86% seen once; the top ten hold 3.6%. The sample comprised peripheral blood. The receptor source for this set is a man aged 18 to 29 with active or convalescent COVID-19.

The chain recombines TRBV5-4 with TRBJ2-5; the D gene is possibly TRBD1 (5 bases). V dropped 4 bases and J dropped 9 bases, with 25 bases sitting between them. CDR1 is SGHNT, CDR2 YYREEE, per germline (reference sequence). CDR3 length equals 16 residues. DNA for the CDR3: TGTGCCAGCAGCCCTCCGACAGATATCAAGTTGGGGTCCCAGTACTTC. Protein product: CASSPPTDIKLGSQYF.

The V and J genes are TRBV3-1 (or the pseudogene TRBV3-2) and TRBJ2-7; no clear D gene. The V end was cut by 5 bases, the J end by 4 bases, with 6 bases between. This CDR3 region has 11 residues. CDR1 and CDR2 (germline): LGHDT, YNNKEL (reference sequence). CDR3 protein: CASSSLYEQYF. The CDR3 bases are TGTGCCAGCAGCTCCCTGTACGAGCAGTACTTC.